These 28 T cell receptor beta chains came from one sample sequenced in a study of blood T cell repertoires in COVID-19. Assay: immunoSEQ multiplex PCR; the TCRdb copy retains only in-frame clones and omits some. The profile shows about 160,000 clones, roughly 80% of them singletons. Sequenced material: PBMCs or T cells enriched from blood (not recorded which). Every receptor here comes from a woman aged 35 to 49 with acute COVID-19.

The V and J genes are TRBV30 and TRBJ1-5; 7 bases agree with TRBD1. The CDR3 sequence is 15 residues long. Germline V gene sequence: CDR1 GTSNPN, CDR2 SVGIG (reference sequence). With 2 bases clipped from V and 5 bases from J, the junction kept 9 bases outside the gene matches. This chain's CDR3 is CAWSPTDRVDQPQHF. CDR3 sequence (DNA): TGTGCCTGGAGTCCGACCGACAGGGTAGATCAGCCCCAGCATTTT.

The chain uses TRBV6-2 or TRBV6-3 and TRBJ2-1; 10 nucleotides agree with TRBD2. This CDR3 spans 16 amino acids. After removal of 6 bases from V and 8 bases from J, the junction contained 13 bases not matched to a gene. Germline V gene lookup returns CDR1 MNHEY and CDR2 SVGEGT. CDR3 DNA sequence: TGTGCCAGCAGCCCCCTGACTAGCGGGCAAATCTATGAGCAGTTCTTC. It is translated as CASSPLTSGQIYEQFF.

This sequence joins TRBV10-3 and TRBJ1-5; D uncertain. The CDR3 contains 13 residues. The germline CDR1 and CDR2 sequences are ENHRY and SYGVKD. The germline V and J ends were trimmed by 2 bases and 7 bases, with 9 bases remaining between them. The CDR3 protein is CAISEGSGQPQHF. Written as DNA, the CDR3 is TGTGCCATCAGTGAGGGTTCAGGACAGCCCCAGCATTTT.

The genes are TRBV27 and TRBJ2-4; D unresolved. This CDR3 comprises 12 residues. V gave up 9 bases and J gave up 0 bases, with 6 bases separating them. Per the germline V gene, CDR1 is MNHEY and CDR2 is SMNVEV (reference sequence). Here the CDR3 DNA reads TGTGCCAGGATAGTAGCCAAAAACATTCAGTACTTC. Its protein is CARIVAKNIQYF.

The J gene is TRBJ1-3, the V gene TRBV9; 8 bases line up with TRBD1. There are 14 residues in the CDR3. The junction had 5 bases not matched to a gene; V was cut back by 5 bases and J by 4 bases. In germline, CDR1 is SGDLS, CDR2 YYNGEE. The CDR3 region is CASSPGQGGNTIYF. CDR3 DNA sequence: TGTGCCAGCAGTCCAGGACAGGGAGGAAACACCATATATTTT.

The CDR3 DNA sequence: TGCGCCAGCCATATGACCAGCGGCAATGAGCAGTTCTTC. It codes for CASHMTSGNEQFF. The chain uses TRBV5-1 and TRBJ2-1; maybe TRBD2 (5 bases). The CDR3 is 13 residues long. Trimming left V 7 bases short and J 6 bases short, with 14 bases between. From germline, CDR1 is SGHRS and CDR2 YFSETQ. The full variable domain, in which reference TRBV5-1 and TRBJ2-1 provide the parts outside the CDR3, is KAGVTQTPRYLIKTRGQQVTLSCSPISGHRSVSWYQQTPGQGLQFLFEYFSETQRNKGNFPGRFSGRQFSNSRSEMNVSTLELGDSALYLCASHMTSGNEQFFGPGTRLTVL.

The chain couples TRBV3-1 (or the pseudogene TRBV3-2) to TRBJ1-4; D is unclear. The CDR3 runs 13 residues. Trimming stripped 3 bases from V and 8 bases from J, with 10 bases between. CDR1 and CDR2 from the germline V gene are LGHDT and YNNKEL (reference sequence). The CDR3 protein is CASSHGSREKLFF. The CDR3 nucleotides are TGTGCCAGCAGCCATGGGAGTAGGGAAAAACTGTTTTTT.

The V gene is TRBV4-1, the J gene TRBJ1-1; TRBD1 aligns across 9 bases. The germline CDR1 and CDR2 sequences are MGHRA and YSYEKL. V lost 11 bases, J lost 4 bases, and 11 bases stayed unmatched. This CDR3 is 14 amino acids long. The CDR3 DNA sequence: TGCGCCGCAAGGACAGGGGCTAGGAGCACTGAAGCTTTCTTT. Protein product: CAARTGARSTEAFF.

V and J are TRBV13 and TRBJ1-1, with D perhaps TRBD1 (5 bases). CDR3 size: 14 residues. CDR1 is PRHDT, CDR2 FYEKMQ, per germline (reference sequence). V dropped 4 bases and J dropped 8 bases, with 17 bases sitting between them. This CDR3 is CASSSDGTLPEAFF. The CDR3 DNA sequence: TGTGCCAGCAGCTCGGACGGGACTCTCCCCGAAGCTTTCTTT.

The chain carries TRBV3-1 (or the pseudogene TRBV3-2) and TRBJ2-7, with no clear D. Germline V gives CDR1 LGHDT, CDR2 YNNKEL (reference sequence). Trimming removed 3 bases at V and 3 bases at J, with 9 bases between. The CDR3 totals 13 residues. CDR3 protein: CASSQRIFYEQYF. DNA of the CDR3: TGTGCCAGCAGCCAGCGGATTTTCTACGAGCAGTACTTC.

The J gene is TRBJ2-2, the V gene TRBV7-3, with no clear D. V lost 4 bases and J 1 base, leaving 7 bases between the germline ends. The germline V gene has CDR1 SGHTA and CDR2 FQGTGA. CDR3 size: 14 residues. The CDR3 region has the DNA TGTGCCAGCAGCTCCACAGTGAACACCGGGGAGCTGTTTTTT. It specifies CASSSTVNTGELFF.

The chain combines TRBV19 with TRBJ1-1; D is unclear. The V end lost 5 bases, the J end lost 0 bases, and 10 bases lay between the germline ends. The CDR3 runs to 14 residues. In germline, CDR1 is LNHDA, CDR2 SQIVND (reference sequence). The CDR3 DNA sequence: TGTGCCAGTAGTGTACCACGGGTGAACACTGAAGCTTTCTTT. It codes for CASSVPRVNTEAFF.

This chain joins TRBV19 and TRBJ2-3, with D possibly TRBD2 on 6 matching bases. The CDR3 runs 15 residues. The ends were cut back, 7 bases at V and 4 bases at J, with 18 bases in the middle. Germline V gene lookup returns CDR1 LNHDA and CDR2 SQIVND (reference sequence). This CDR3 reads CASTPLAGMADTQYF. CDR3 bases: TGTGCCAGTACCCCCCTCGCGGGGATGGCAGATACGCAGTATTTT.

J is TRBJ1-2 and V is TRBV24-1, with 7 positions matching TRBD1. The CDR3 length is 14 residues. Trimming removed 4 bases from V and 7 bases from J; junction bases left unmatched: 8. Germline V gene data show CDR1 as KGHDR and CDR2 as SFDVKD. In nucleotides, the CDR3 is TGTGCCACCAGTGACCCTACAGGGGACATTGGCTACACCTTC. Amino acid sequence: CATSDPTGDIGYTF.

V usage is TRBV25-1 and J usage is TRBJ1-2; 11 bases are a match to TRBD1. The length of the CDR3 is 17 residues. Unmatched junction bases numbered 11, after V lost 0 bases and J lost 8 bases. In germline, CDR1 is MGHDK, CDR2 SYGVNS. CDR3 DNA: TGTGCCAGCAGTGAATATTTTTCAACGGACAGGGGGCACGGCTACACCTTC. Encoded protein: CASSEYFSTDRGHGYTF.

This clone was detected a few times. CDR3 in DNA: TGTGCCAGTAGTCCTATATACCCCCCTAGCCTCAGTGAGCAGTTCTTC. Its translation is CASSPIYPPSLSEQFF. The V call is TRBV19, the J call TRBJ2-1; possibly TRBD2 for D (5 bases). The germline V gene has CDR1 LNHDA and CDR2 SQIVND (reference sequence). The CDR3 contains 16 residues. With 5 bases removed from V and 9 bases from J, the gap between germline ends came to 23 bases.

V gene TRBV6-6 combines with J gene TRBJ2-1, with TRBD2 matching 14 bases. The ends lost 5 bases at V and 8 bases at J; junction bases unmatched: 8. Per the germline V gene, CDR1 is MNHNY and CDR2 is SVGAGI (reference sequence). The CDR3 has 16 amino acids. CDR3 in amino acids: CASSPGTSGRGDEQFF. The CDR3 DNA sequence: TGTGCCAGCAGTCCCGGGACTAGCGGGAGAGGCGATGAGCAGTTCTTC.

The CDR3 DNA is TGTGCCAGTAGTATCTCTAGCGGGAGGGTAGGCGAGCAGTACTTC. Its translation is CASSISSGRVGEQYF. The chain joins TRBV19 to TRBJ2-7; 12 bases are a match to TRBD2. Germline lookup yields CDR1 LNHDA and CDR2 SQIVND (reference sequence). The CDR3 is 15 amino acids. V was clipped by 3 bases and J by 6 bases; unmatched bases: 6.

This clone was seen more than once but under ten times. The V call is TRBV18, the J call TRBJ2-7; D not certain. CDR3 length: 14 amino acids. Germline lookup yields CDR1 KGHSH and CDR2 LQKENI. V gave up 4 bases and J gave up 0 bases, with 10 bases separating them. CDR3 protein: CASSQNPSSYEQYF. CDR3 sequence (DNA): TGTGCCAGCTCACAGAACCCGAGCTCCTACGAGCAGTACTTC.

CDR3 coding DNA: TGTGCCAGCAGTGAAGACGGTCAGCCCCAGCATTTT. Translated, it gives CASSEDGQPQHF. This sequence joins TRBV2 and TRBJ1-5; D gene ambiguous. Germline values: CDR1 SNHLY, CDR2 FYNNEI. V lost 1 base and J lost 6, with 4 bases in between. The CDR3 covers 12 residues.

This clone occurred once. The genes are TRBV5-4 and TRBJ2-1; 12 bases match TRBD2. Germline-derived CDR1 and CDR2 are SGHNT and YYREEE (reference sequence). The junction had 8 bases not matched to a gene; V was cut back by 4 bases and J by 6 bases. The CDR3 extends over 16 amino acids. CDR3 amino acids: CASSGSGLAGFNEQFF. DNA for the CDR3: TGTGCCAGCAGCGGCTCGGGACTAGCGGGCTTCAATGAGCAGTTCTTC.

CDR3 in amino acids: CASSDPDSFYSGNTIYF. In DNA, the CDR3 is TGTGCCAGCAGCGACCCCGACAGTTTCTACTCTGGAAACACCATATATTTT. The chain uses TRBV2 and TRBJ1-3; D perhaps matches TRBD1 (5 bases). The V and J ends lost 6 bases and 0 bases respectively, with 18 bases between them. This CDR3 spans 17 amino acids. CDR1 is SNHLY, CDR2 FYNNEI, per germline. Supplemented by reference TRBV2 and TRBJ1-3, the full variable domain reads EPEVTQTPSHQVTQMGQEVILRCVPISNHLYFYWYRQILGQKVEFLVSFYNNEISEKSEIFDDQFSVERPDGSNFTLKIRSTKLEDSAMYFCASSDPDSFYSGNTIYFGEGSWLTVV.

The chain links TRBV7-9 to TRBJ2-3, with 11 bases aligning to TRBD2. CDR3 size: 17 residues. V trimming: 2 bases; J trimming: 3 bases; junction bases outside the gene matches: 7. Germline V gives CDR1 SEHNR, CDR2 FQNEAQ (reference sequence). The CDR3 protein is CASSLRTSGRKTDTQYF. The DNA for the CDR3 is TGTGCCAGCAGCTTAAGGACTAGCGGGCGGAAAACAGATACGCAGTATTTT.

The chain is built from TRBV7-9 and TRBJ2-3; D remains ambiguous. Germline assignment: CDR1 SEHNR and CDR2 FQNEAQ (reference sequence). Trimming shortened V by 1 base and J by 3 bases, and 5 bases separated the two germline ends. This CDR3 comprises 13 residues. For the CDR3, the DNA is TGTGCCAGCAGCTTAGTCATGACAGATACGCAGTATTTT. Its translation is CASSLVMTDTQYF.

V gene TRBV20-1 combines with J gene TRBJ1-2; 9 nucleotides line up with TRBD1. The CDR3 contains 13 residues. Trimming removed 3 bases from V and 7 bases from J; junction bases left unmatched: 6. Germline-derived CDR1 and CDR2 are DFQATT and SNEGSKA (reference sequence). The CDR3 DNA reads as TGCAGTGCTAGTTCCGGGACAGGGATTGGCTACACCTTC. This encodes CSASSGTGIGYTF.

The rearrangement joins TRBV30 to TRBJ1-5; D might be TRBD1 (6 bases). The CDR3 covers 16 residues. Germline V gene sequence: CDR1 GTSNPN, CDR2 SVGIG (reference sequence). The germline V and J ends were trimmed by 0 bases and 3 bases, with 15 bases remaining between them. CDR3 in amino acids: CAWSVPQGFFNQPQHF. In nucleotides, the CDR3 is TGTGCCTGGAGTGTACCACAGGGCTTTTTCAATCAGCCCCAGCATTTT.

The chain recombines TRBV19 with TRBJ1-2, with D perhaps matching TRBD1 (6 bases). Trimming cost V 4 bases and J 0 bases, with 9 bases left between them. The CDR3 is made up of 14 amino acids. Germline CDR1 LNHDA, CDR2 SQIVND (reference sequence). The CDR3 DNA reads as TGTGCCAGTAGTAAACAGGGAGCTAACTATGGCTACACCTTC. Encoded protein: CASSKQGANYGYTF.

The chain recombines TRBV11-3 with TRBJ2-3, with 8 bases identical to TRBD2. The CDR3 contains 16 residues. The V segment lost 5 bases and the J segment 2 bases; nucleotides outside the gene matches: 9. The germline V gene encodes CDR1 SGHNT and CDR2 YENEEA. The CDR3 nucleotides are TGTGCCAGCAGCGGCCGGACTAGCCTTCTCACAGATACGCAGTATTTT. Translated, it gives CASSGRTSLLTDTQYF.